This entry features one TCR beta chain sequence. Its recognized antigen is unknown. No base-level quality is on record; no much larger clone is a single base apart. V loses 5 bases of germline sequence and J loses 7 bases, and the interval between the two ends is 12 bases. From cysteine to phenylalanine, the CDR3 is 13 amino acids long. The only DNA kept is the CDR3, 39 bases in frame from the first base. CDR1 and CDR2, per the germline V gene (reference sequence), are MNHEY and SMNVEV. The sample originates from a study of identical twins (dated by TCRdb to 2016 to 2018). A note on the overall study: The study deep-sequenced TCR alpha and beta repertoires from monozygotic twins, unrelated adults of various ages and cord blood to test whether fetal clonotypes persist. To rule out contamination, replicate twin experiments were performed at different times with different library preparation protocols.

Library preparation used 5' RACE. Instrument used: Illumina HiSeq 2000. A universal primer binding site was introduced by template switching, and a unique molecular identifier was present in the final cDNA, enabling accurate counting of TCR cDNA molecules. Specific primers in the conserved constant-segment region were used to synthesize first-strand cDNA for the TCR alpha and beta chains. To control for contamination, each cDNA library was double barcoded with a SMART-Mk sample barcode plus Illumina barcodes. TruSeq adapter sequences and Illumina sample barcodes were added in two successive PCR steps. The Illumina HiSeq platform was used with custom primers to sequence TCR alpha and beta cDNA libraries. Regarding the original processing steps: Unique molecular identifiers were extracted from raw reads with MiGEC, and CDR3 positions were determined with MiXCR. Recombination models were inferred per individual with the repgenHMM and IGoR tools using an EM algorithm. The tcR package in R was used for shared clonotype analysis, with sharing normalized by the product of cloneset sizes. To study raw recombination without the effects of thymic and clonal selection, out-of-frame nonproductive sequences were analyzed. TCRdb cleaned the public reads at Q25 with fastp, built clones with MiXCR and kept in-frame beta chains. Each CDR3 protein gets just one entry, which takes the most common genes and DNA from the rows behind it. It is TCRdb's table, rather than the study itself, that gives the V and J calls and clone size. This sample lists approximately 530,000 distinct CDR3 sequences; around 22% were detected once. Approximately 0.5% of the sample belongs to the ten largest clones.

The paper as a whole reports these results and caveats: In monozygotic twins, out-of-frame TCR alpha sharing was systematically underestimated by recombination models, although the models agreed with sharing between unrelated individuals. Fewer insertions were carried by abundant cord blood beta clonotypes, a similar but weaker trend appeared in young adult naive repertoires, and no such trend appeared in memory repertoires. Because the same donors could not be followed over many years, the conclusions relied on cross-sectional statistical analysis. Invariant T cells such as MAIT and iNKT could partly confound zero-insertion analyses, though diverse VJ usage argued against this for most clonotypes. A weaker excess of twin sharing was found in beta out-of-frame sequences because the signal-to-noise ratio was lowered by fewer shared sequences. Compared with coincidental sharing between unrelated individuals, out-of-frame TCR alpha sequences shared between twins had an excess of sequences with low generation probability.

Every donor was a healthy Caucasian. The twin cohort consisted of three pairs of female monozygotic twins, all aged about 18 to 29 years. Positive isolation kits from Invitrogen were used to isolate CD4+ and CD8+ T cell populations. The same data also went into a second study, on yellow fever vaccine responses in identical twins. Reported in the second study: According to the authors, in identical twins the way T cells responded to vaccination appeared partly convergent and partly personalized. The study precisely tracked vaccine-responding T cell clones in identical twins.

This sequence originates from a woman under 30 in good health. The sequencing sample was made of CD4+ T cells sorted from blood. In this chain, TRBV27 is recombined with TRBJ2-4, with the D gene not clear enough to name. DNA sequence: TGTGCCAGCAGTCTCGCATACGGTAACATTCAGTACTTC. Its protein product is CASSLAYGNIQYF.